The 27 T cell receptor beta chains given below trace back to one sample, sequenced in a study of CD8 T cells in ankylosing spondylitis. TCRdb passed the 5' RACE reads through MiXCR, listing each CDR3 protein once. The sample lists under 200,000 distinct CDR3 sequences; around 9.6% were seen once. The sequencing input was blood, either unsorted or a sorted T cell fraction (not recorded which). The origin of the receptors is a female donor with ankylosing spondylitis or in good health (not recorded which).

This clonotype was seen only a few times. The rearrangement uses TRBV20-1 and TRBJ2-6; a weak D match, TRBD2 (6 bases). V lost 2 bases to trimming and J lost 0 bases, with 20 bases between them. CDR3 length equals 19 residues. In germline, CDR1 is DFQATT, CDR2 SNEGSKA (reference sequence). The CDR3 here is CSARKRGGGALSGANVLTF. DNA for the CDR3: TGCAGTGCTAGAAAGAGGGGAGGCGGAGCTCTCTCTGGGGCCAACGTCCTGACTTTC.

This clonotype was observed a few times. The rearrangement joins TRBV11-2 to TRBJ2-1, with unresolved D. From germline, CDR1 is SGHAT and CDR2 FQNNGV. V was pared by 6 bases and J by 8 bases, with 11 bases between. The CDR3 spans 12 residues. CDR3 nucleotide sequence: TGTGCCAGCAGGGGGTTTAGAGATGAGCAGTTCTTC. This codes for CASRGFRDEQFF.

This clonotype was detected only a few times. The gene calls are TRBV20-1 and TRBJ1-3; D perhaps matches TRBD1 (5 bases). Germline V lookup: CDR1 DFQATT, CDR2 SNEGSKA (reference sequence). The V and J ends lost 3 bases and 2 bases respectively, with 17 bases between them. This CDR3 has 16 amino acids. The CDR3: CSARGPTKGPGNTIYF. DNA for the CDR3: TGCAGTGCTAGGGGGCCCACTAAGGGACCTGGAAACACCATATATTTT.

The sample holds a few counts of this clonotype. The V gene is TRBV5-6, the J gene TRBJ2-1; D not certain. Per germline, CDR1 SGHDT and CDR2 YYEEEE. Deletions cut 4 bases from V and 8 bases from J, with 16 bases between. The CDR3 is 14 amino acids. CDR3 sequence: CASSRGHPFYEQFF. DNA for the CDR3: TGTGCCAGCAGCCGTGGGCATCCCTTTTATGAGCAGTTCTTC.

The rearrangement joins TRBV4-3 to TRBJ1-2; TRBD1 might be the D (5 bases). V lost 0 bases, J lost 4 bases, and 21 bases lay in between. This CDR3 comprises 18 residues. Per germline, CDR1 LGHNA and CDR2 YSLEER. CDR3 amino acids: CASSQDRGGNGFSYGYTF. In DNA, the CDR3 is TGCGCCAGCAGCCAAGATCGGGGGGGGAACGGATTTTCCTATGGCTACACCTTC.

The V gene is TRBV18, the J gene TRBJ2-7, with TRBD2 as a possible D gene (6 bases). Germline CDR1 KGHSH, CDR2 LQKENI. CDR3 length equals 12 residues. The V end was cut by 3 bases, the J end by 5 bases, with 8 bases between. CDR3 bases: TGTGCCAGCTCACCGTCGGGGGACGAGCAGTACTTC. Translation gives CASSPSGDEQYF. The full variable domain, in which reference TRBV18 and TRBJ2-7 provide the parts outside the CDR3, is NAGVMQNPRHLVRRRGQEARLRCSPMKGHSHVYWYRQLPEEGLKFMVYLQKENIIDESGMPKERFSAEFPKEGPSILRIQQVVRGDSAAYFCASSPSGDEQYFGPGTRLTVT.

V is TRBV4-3 and J is TRBJ2-1; D remains unclear. V lost 2 bases to trimming and J lost 3 bases, with 8 bases between them. Germline V lookup: CDR1 LGHNA, CDR2 YSLEER. This CDR3 spans 14 amino acids. Here the CDR3 DNA reads TGCGCCAGCAGCCAACGTCAGTTCTACAATGAGCAGTTCTTC. This codes for CASSQRQFYNEQFF.

This clonotype was counted ten times or more. This chain uses TRBV29-1 with TRBJ2-5; 10 nucleotides agree with TRBD1. Trimming at V came to 4 bases and at J to 7 bases, leaving 6 bases not matched to a gene. CDR3 size: 13 residues. Germline CDR1 reads SQVTM; CDR2 reads ANQGSEA. CDR3 residues: CSVGDRGVGTQYF. CDR3 DNA sequence: TGCAGCGTTGGGGACAGGGGAGTTGGGACCCAGTACTTC.

This chain connects TRBV7-6 to TRBJ2-7, with a tentative D call TRBD2 (5 bases). The germline gives CDR1 SGHVS, CDR2 FNYEAQ. Trimming left V 1 base short and J 5 bases short, with 15 bases between. The CDR3 has 15 residues. CDR3 in amino acids: CASSLEAAANHEQYF. The CDR3 DNA reads as TGTGCCAGCAGCTTAGAAGCGGCCGCTAACCACGAGCAGTACTTC.

This clonotype came up many times. The V gene is TRBV5-1, the J gene TRBJ2-3, with 9 bases matching TRBD2. The CDR3 covers 17 residues. Trimming removed 0 bases from V and 6 bases from J; junction bases left unmatched: 11. CDR1 and CDR2 from the germline V gene are SGHRS and YFSETQ. The CDR3 DNA reads TGCGCCAGCAGCTTGGATCCTAGCGGGACGTTGGGGGATACGCAGTATTTT. Its protein product is CASSLDPSGTLGDTQYF. Supplemented by reference TRBV5-1 and TRBJ2-3, the full variable domain reads KAGVTQTPRYLIKTRGQQVTLSCSPISGHRSVSWYQQTPGQGLQFLFEYFSETQRNKGNFPGRFSGRQFSNSRSEMNVSTLELGDSALYLCASSLDPSGTLGDTQYFGPGTRLTVL.

This CDR3 reads CASSYSAGDGYTF. The DNA for the CDR3 is TGTGCCAGCAGTTACTCGGCAGGGGATGGCTACACCTTC. The rearrangement uses TRBV6-5 and TRBJ1-2; the D gene is possibly TRBD1 (6 bases). Germline V gives CDR1 MNHEY, CDR2 SVGAGI. The CDR3 is 13 residues long. V lost 0 bases and J lost 6, with 8 bases in between.

This clonotype showed up many times. This CDR3 reads CASSFPSVQLRGAGSTDTQYF. CDR3 DNA: TGTGCCAGCAGTTTTCCTTCAGTTCAGTTGAGGGGAGCGGGATCAACAGATACGCAGTATTTT. The chain has TRBV28 and TRBJ2-3; TRBD2 agrees at 7 bases. CDR1 and CDR2 (germline): MDHEN, SYDVKM. The junction had 24 bases not matched to a gene; V was cut back by 3 bases and J by 3 bases. This CDR3 spans 21 amino acids.

This clonotype was counted a few times. The rearrangement links TRBV2 to TRBJ2-2; D unclear. The CDR3 extends over 12 amino acids. The ends were cut back, 8 bases at V and 5 bases at J, with 9 bases in the middle. Germline V gene sequence: CDR1 SNHLY, CDR2 FYNNEI. CDR3 sequence reads: CASLTPTGELFF. The CDR3 nucleotides are TGTGCCAGCCTCACCCCGACCGGGGAGCTGTTTTTT.

This clonotype was recorded at least ten times. This chain links TRBV20-1 with TRBJ1-2, with unresolved D. Trimming removed 0 bases at V and 5 bases at J, with 13 bases between. The germline V gene has CDR1 DFQATT and CDR2 SNEGSKA (reference sequence). CDR3 length: 14 residues. The CDR3 nucleotides are TGCAGTGCTAGAGAAAAGGTTTCCGGGTATGGCTACACCTTC. Translation: CSAREKVSGYGYTF.

The V call is TRBV2, the J call TRBJ2-2, with no clear D. The CDR3 is 13 amino acids. V was cut by 4 bases and J by 2 bases, with 5 bases left in between. Germline CDR1 reads SNHLY; CDR2 reads FYNNEI. The CDR3 reads CASSGTNTGELFF. The DNA for the CDR3 is TGTGCCAGCAGTGGTACTAACACCGGGGAGCTGTTTTTT. The full variable domain, rest sourced from reference TRBV2 and TRBJ2-2, is EPEVTQTPSHQVTQMGQEVILRCVPISNHLYFYWYRQILGQKVEFLVSFYNNEISEKSEIFDDQFSVERPDGSNFTLKIRSTKLEDSAMYFCASSGTNTGELFFGEGSRLTVL.

This clonotype was observed a handful of times. The chain recombines TRBV6-1 with TRBJ1-2, with D unclear. V was shortened by 5 bases and J by 4 bases, with 20 bases between the two germline ends. Germline CDR1 MNHNS, CDR2 SASEGT. The CDR3 length is 16 residues. Here the CDR3 DNA reads TGTGCCAGCAGTCCGGGAGGCGGTGACCTTGGCTATGGCTACACCTTC. It translates to CASSPGGGDLGYGYTF.

This clonotype was picked up a small number of times. The chain joins TRBV11-2 to TRBJ2-2, with unresolved D. Germline CDR1 is SGHAT and CDR2 is FQNNGV. This CDR3 has 12 amino acids. Trimming stripped 5 bases from V and 6 bases from J, with 7 bases between. In DNA form, the CDR3 reads TGTGCCAGCAGCCATGTGGCCGGGGAGCTGTTTTTT. Encoded protein: CASSHVAGELFF.

The chain has TRBV5-1 and TRBJ1-1; D perhaps matches TRBD1 (6 bases). Deletions cut 4 bases from V and 3 bases from J, with 22 bases between. Germline V gene lookup returns CDR1 SGHRS and CDR2 YFSETQ. The CDR3 is made up of 17 amino acids. The CDR3 sequence: CASSNTGSSFGDTEAFF. The CDR3 DNA reads as TGCGCCAGCAGCAATACAGGGTCTAGTTTTGGTGACACTGAAGCTTTCTTT.

The chain has TRBV4-1 and TRBJ2-1, with TRBD2 matching over 15 bases. V shed 2 bases and J 7 bases; nucleotides not matched to a gene: 9. Germline CDR1 MGHRA, CDR2 YSYEKL. This CDR3 region has 18 residues. CDR3 in DNA: TGCGCCAGCAGCCAACAATTTTCCGGGACTAGCGGGAGGAATGAGCAGTTCTTC. Translation: CASSQQFSGTSGRNEQFF.

J is TRBJ2-7 and V is TRBV2, with a tentative D call TRBD2 (5 bases). CDR1 is SNHLY and CDR2 is FYNNEI in the germline V gene. V was trimmed by 4 bases and J by 7 bases, leaving 14 bases between them. The CDR3 is 13 amino acids. Written as DNA, the CDR3 is TGTGCCAGCAGTGCCAGAGGGCTTCGGGAGCAGTACTTC. Translation gives CASSARGLREQYF.

The chain joins TRBV27 to TRBJ2-3; 9 bases fit TRBD2. CDR1 is MNHEY, CDR2 SMNVEV, per germline (reference sequence). The CDR3 extends over 19 amino acids. The V gene end was trimmed by 4 bases and the J gene end by 1 base; junction bases not matched to a gene: 15. The CDR3 nucleotides are TGTGCCAGCAGTTCCCGCTTTTTAGCGGGAGTATTAGGCACAGATACGCAGTATTTT. It translates to CASSSRFLAGVLGTDTQYF.

This clonotype occurred many times. This chain connects TRBV25-1 to TRBJ1-2; maybe TRBD1 (5 bases). The CDR3 has 13 amino acids. The germline CDR1 and CDR2 sequences are MGHDK and SYGVNS. The V gene lost 1 base and the J gene lost 8 bases, with 11 bases spanning the gap. This CDR3 is CASSEFGGEGYTF. The CDR3 DNA reads as TGTGCCAGCAGTGAATTTGGGGGGGAAGGCTACACCTTC.

The chain employs TRBV20-1 and TRBJ1-2; perhaps TRBD1 as D (5 bases). Germline V gives CDR1 DFQATT, CDR2 SNEGSKA (reference sequence). CDR3 length: 12 residues. Trimming pared 5 bases from V and 6 bases from J, leaving 13 bases between. The CDR3 reads CSAGQGKNGYTF. Written as DNA, the CDR3 is TGCAGTGCTGGTCAGGGAAAAAATGGCTACACCTTC.

This clonotype was picked up a small number of times. The rearrangement links TRBV5-6 to TRBJ2-1; a possible D gene is TRBD2 (5 bases). CDR1 SGHDT and CDR2 YYEEEE come from the germline V gene. The CDR3 has 15 amino acids. V gave up 0 bases and J gave up 7 bases, with 14 bases separating them. CDR3 bases: TGTGCCAGCAGCTTGGGGGTGTCTAGCCGGAATGAGCAGTTCTTC. This translates into CASSLGVSSRNEQFF.

The chain combines TRBV6-2 or TRBV6-3 with TRBJ1-5; 7 positions match TRBD1. Germline assignment: CDR1 MNHEY and CDR2 SVGEGT. With V trimmed by 2 bases and J by 9 bases, 7 bases remained unmatched. This CDR3 has 14 amino acids. For the CDR3, the DNA is TGTGCCAGCAGTTACGGGCAGGGGGTGCTGCCCCAGCATTTT. This codes for CASSYGQGVLPQHF.

The rearrangement links TRBV6-2 or TRBV6-3 to TRBJ2-3; 11 positions agree with TRBD1. Germline V gives CDR1 MNHEY, CDR2 SVGEGT. The CDR3 has 16 residues. V gave up 2 bases and J gave up 3 bases; unmatched junction bases: 4. The CDR3 region is CASSYPGTGGTDTQYF. The CDR3 bases are TGTGCCAGCAGTTACCCCGGGACAGGGGGTACAGATACGCAGTATTTT.

This chain joins TRBV9 and TRBJ2-6, with D possibly being TRBD2 (5 bases). The ends were cut back, 4 bases at V and 1 base at J, with 12 bases in the middle. Germline V gene data show CDR1 as SGDLS and CDR2 as YYNGEE. There are 16 residues in the CDR3. For the CDR3, the DNA is TGTGCCAGCAGCCCAGCGGCGGTTTCTGGGGCCAACGTCCTGACTTTC. Its protein is CASSPAAVSGANVLTF.